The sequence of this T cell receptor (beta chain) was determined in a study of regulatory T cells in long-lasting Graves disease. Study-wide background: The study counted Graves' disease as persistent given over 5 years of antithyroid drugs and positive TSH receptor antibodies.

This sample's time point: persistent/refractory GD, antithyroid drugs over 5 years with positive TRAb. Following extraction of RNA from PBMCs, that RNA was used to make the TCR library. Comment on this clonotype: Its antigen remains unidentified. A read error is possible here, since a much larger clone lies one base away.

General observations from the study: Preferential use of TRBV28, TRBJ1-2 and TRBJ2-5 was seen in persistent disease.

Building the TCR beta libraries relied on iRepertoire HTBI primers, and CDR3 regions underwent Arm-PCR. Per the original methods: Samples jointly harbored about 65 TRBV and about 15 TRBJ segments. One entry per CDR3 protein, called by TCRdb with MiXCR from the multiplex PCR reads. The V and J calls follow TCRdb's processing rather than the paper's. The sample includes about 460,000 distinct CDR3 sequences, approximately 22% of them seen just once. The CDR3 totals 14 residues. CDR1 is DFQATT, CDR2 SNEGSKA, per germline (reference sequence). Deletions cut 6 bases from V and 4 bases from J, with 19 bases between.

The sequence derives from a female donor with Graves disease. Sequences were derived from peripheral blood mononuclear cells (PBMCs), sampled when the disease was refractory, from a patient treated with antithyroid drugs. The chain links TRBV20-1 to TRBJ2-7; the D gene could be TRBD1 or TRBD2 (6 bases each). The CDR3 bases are TGCAGTGCGGGGGACTCCCTGGGGGCGTACGAGCAGTACTTC. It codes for CSAGDSLGAYEQYF.